This entry lists 14 T cell receptor beta chains sequenced from one sample in a study of blood T cells in healthy people across ages. Using a J-beta primer mix together with a sample-barcoded 5' primer, a second PCR was run for about 6 to 12 cycles. MiXCR, applied by TCRdb to the 5' RACE reads, yields one record per CDR3 protein. The sample has 650,000 to 1,000,000 distinct CDR3 sequences, roughly 34% seen once. What was sequenced was blood. The receptors stem from a young man in good health.

This clonotype has only one observation. This chain uses TRBV6-2 or TRBV6-3 with TRBJ2-1; 7 nucleotides agree with TRBD2. V lost 6 bases and J lost 3; bases outside the gene matches: 8. Looked up from germline, CDR1 is MNHEY and CDR2 is SVGEGT. The CDR3 totals 15 residues. In DNA form, the CDR3 reads TGTGCCAGCAGGGAGATAGCGGGTGGCTACAATGAGCAGTTCTTC. This codes for CASREIAGGYNEQFF.

The chain links TRBV6-5 to TRBJ2-3; D may be TRBD1 (6 bases). V lost 0 bases and J 6 bases, leaving 13 bases between the germline ends. CDR3 length equals 15 residues. The germline V gene has CDR1 MNHEY and CDR2 SVGAGI. DNA of the CDR3: TGTGCCAGCAGTTACTCCACGAATCAGGGGGATACGCAGTATTTT. Translation: CASSYSTNQGDTQYF.

This clonotype occurred a few times. The chain links TRBV12-3 or TRBV12-4 to TRBJ1-2; no clear D. The germline V and J ends were trimmed by 1 base and 3 bases, with 12 bases remaining between them. This CDR3 comprises 15 residues. CDR3 region: CASSLERANYYGYTF. DNA of the CDR3: TGTGCCAGCAGTTTAGAACGCGCTAATTACTATGGCTACACCTTC.

V usage is TRBV2 and J usage is TRBJ2-7; the D call may be TRBD1 or TRBD2 (5 bases each). V was cut by 4 bases and J by 7 bases, with 14 bases left in between. Germline values: CDR1 SNHLY, CDR2 FYNNEI. The CDR3 covers 13 residues. The CDR3 DNA is TGTGCCAGCAGTGTTGGGGGTTTCGATGAGCAGTACTTC. Protein: CASSVGGFDEQYF.

With regard to this clonotype: A much larger clone is a single base away; this may be a read error. In nucleotides, the CDR3 is TGTGCCAGCGGAAGGGGGCAGAACACTCAAGCTTTCTTT. Translation: CASGRGQNTQAFF. The chain carries TRBV12-3 or TRBV12-4 and TRBJ1-1; TRBD1 matches at 7 bases. The CDR3 contains 13 residues.

The chain employs TRBV20-1 and TRBJ2-7, with 11 bases matching TRBD2. CDR1 is DFQATT and CDR2 is SNEGSKA in the germline V gene (reference sequence). The CDR3 covers 13 residues. V lost 4 bases and J lost 3; bases outside the gene matches: 2. CDR3 sequence reads: CSAKLAGDYEQYF. CDR3 DNA sequence: TGCAGTGCTAAACTAGCGGGGGACTACGAGCAGTACTTC.

This clonotype was observed a handful of times. The chain uses TRBV20-1 and TRBJ1-1; D is perhaps TRBD1 (6 bases). Germline V gene sequence: CDR1 DFQATT, CDR2 SNEGSKA (reference sequence). V dropped 6 bases and J dropped 3 bases, with 17 bases sitting between them. This CDR3 has 14 residues. The chain's CDR3 is CSADEGQRHTEAFF. The CDR3, as DNA: TGCAGTGCAGACGAAGGACAGCGACACACTGAAGCTTTCTTT.

V usage is TRBV5-1 and J usage is TRBJ2-1, with 8 bases that match TRBD1. The CDR3 is 14 residues long. The ends lost 6 bases at V and 4 bases at J; junction bases unmatched: 6. CDR1 SGHRS and CDR2 YFSETQ come from the germline V gene. CDR3 sequence (DNA): TGCGCCAGCACCGATCGGACAGGGTACAATGAGCAGTTCTTC. This translates into CASTDRTGYNEQFF.

The chain employs TRBV6-6 and TRBJ2-7; no reliable D call. V lost 10 bases to trimming and J lost 6 bases, with 13 bases between them. CDR1 is MNHNY, CDR2 SVGAGI, per germline (reference sequence). This CDR3 is 11 amino acids long. CDR3 DNA sequence: TGTGCCACACTCATGGCCCTCGAGCAGTACTTC. Its protein product is CATLMALEQYF.

There are many counts of this clonotype. The V call is TRBV4-3, the J call TRBJ2-7; TRBD1 matches at 9 bases. The germline CDR1 and CDR2 sequences are LGHNA and YSLEER. Trimming removed 1 base from V and 3 bases from J; junction bases left unmatched: 7. CDR3 length: 16 residues. The CDR3 nucleotides are TGCGCCAGCAGCCAAGTTGACCGGGACAGGGACTACGAGCAGTACTTC. The encoded protein is CASSQVDRDRDYEQYF.

Points on this clonotype: This may be a read error: a much more frequent sequence differs by one nucleotide. The chain combines TRBV7-2 with TRBJ2-7; D remains ambiguous. The CDR3 runs to 14 residues. Trimming took off 1 base at V and 10 bases at J, with 17 bases between the two ends. Germline values: CDR1 SGHTA, CDR2 FQGNSA. The CDR3 DNA reads TGTGCCAGCAGCTTAGGCATCGGCAAAAACCTTCAGTACTTC. Its translation is CASSLGIGKNLQYF.

In this sample, this clonotype turned up many times. The rearrangement joins TRBV30 to TRBJ2-3, with D hard to call. Trimming shortened V by 2 bases and J by 1 base, and 10 bases separated the two germline ends. Germline V gives CDR1 GTSNPN, CDR2 SVGIG (reference sequence). The CDR3 is made up of 14 amino acids. In DNA form, the CDR3 reads TGTGCCTGGAGTTCCATCCTGGGCACAGATACGCAGTATTTT. The encoded protein is CAWSSILGTDTQYF.

The chain carries TRBV5-4 and TRBJ2-3, with TRBD1 matching over 8 bases. The CDR3 spans 16 residues. Germline V gives CDR1 SGHNT, CDR2 YYREEE (reference sequence). Trimming at V came to 2 bases and at J to 2 bases, leaving 7 bases not matched to a gene. Here the CDR3 DNA reads TGTGCCAGCAGCTTTCAGGGGGCAGGTTTCACAGATACGCAGTATTTT. Its protein is CASSFQGAGFTDTQYF.

V usage is TRBV12-3 or TRBV12-4 and J usage is TRBJ2-4; D is unresolved. Trimming cost V 7 bases and J 0 bases, with 13 bases left between them. The CDR3 runs 15 residues. DNA for the CDR3: TGTGCCAGCACCACGGTCGGATTAGCCAAAAACATTCAGTACTTC. It encodes CASTTVGLAKNIQYF.